This T cell receptor (beta chain) was captured by sequencing in a study of OX40 agonist ivuxolimab in advanced cancers. Study-level findings and limits: Both CD4+ and CD8+ T cell populations in blood had undergone clonal expansion by week 6 at 0.1 to 3.0 mg/kg.

Libraries were prepared by immunoSEQ multiplex PCR; TCRdb keeps only in-frame clonotypes and omits some of them. The data show 20,000 to 25,000 clones, with over 65% seen just once and roughly 17% held by the top ten. On this clone: The antigen is not known.

A history of autoimmune disease or systemic immunosuppression excluded patients. Collection of blood occurred at baseline, at cycle 4 day 1, and at cycle 7 day 1. Trimming removed 1 base from V and 5 bases from J, with 12 bases in between. Germline values: CDR1 SGHNT, CDR2 YYREEE (reference sequence). This CDR3 is built from 15 residues. The chain uses TRBV5-4 and TRBJ2-2; D perhaps matches TRBD2 (6 bases). The sample here was CD4+ or CD8+ T cells sorted from blood, taken in a trial of the OX40 agonist ivuxolimab. The sequence was obtained from an adult with an advanced solid tumor such as melanoma, head and neck, liver or kidney cancer. In DNA, the CDR3 is TGTGCCAGCAGCTTGAGGGCGGGAATGACCGGGGAGCTGTTTTTT. This translates into CASSLRAGMTGELFF. The entire variable domain, with the rest obtained from reference TRBV5-4 and TRBJ2-2, is as follows: ETGVTQSPTHLIKTRGQQVTLRCSSQSGHNTVSWYQQALGQGPQFIFQYYREEENGRGNFPPRFSGLQFPNYSSELNVNALELDDSALYLCASSLRAGMTGELFFGEGSRLTVL.